This TCR beta chain derives from a study of breast tumors, draining lymph nodes, adjacent tissues. Overall study findings and caveats: Tumor and nontumor repertoires were significantly more similar in luminal-like than in basal-like breast cancer.

By sample share, this clonotype is medium-sized. What it recognizes is unknown. MiXCR was run by TCRdb on the multiplex PCR reads, yielding one entry per CDR3 protein. The repertoire includes 20,000 to 25,000 distinct CDR3 sequences, around 50% of them detected once, and roughly 13% sits in the top ten. The V segment lost 5 bases and the J segment 6 bases; nucleotides outside the gene matches: 3. Per germline, CDR1 MNHNY and CDR2 SVGAGI (reference sequence). The CDR3 is made up of 14 amino acids. The origin of this receptor is a female donor with breast cancer. Some clones in this sample may be carry-over from other donors' samples. Material for sequencing was breast tumor tissue. The rearrangement uses TRBV6-6 and TRBJ2-1; 11 bases fit TRBD1. In DNA, the CDR3 is TGTGCCAGCAGTAGAGGGACAGGGGGCAATGAGCAGTTCTTC. Residues: CASSRGTGGNEQFF.